The 2 T cell receptor beta chains presented below share a single source sample, sequenced in a study of Ad26.COV2.S vaccination and SARS-CoV-2 variants. The repertoire was sequenced with immunoSEQ multiplex PCR; TCRdb's copy has only in-frame clones and lacks some. The sample has around 370,000 clones, 92% seen once; the top ten hold about 3.9%. The specimen comprised peripheral blood, sampled after recovery from COVID-19. The receptor set was obtained from a human donor who had recovered from COVID-19.

This rearrangement joins TRBV5-8 to TRBJ1-2, with D unresolved. Germline V gene lookup returns CDR1 SGHTS and CDR2 YDEGEE. The V end lost 2 bases, the J end lost 0 bases, and 14 bases lay between the germline ends. This CDR3 contains 16 residues. The CDR3 nucleotides are TGTGCCAGCAGCTTCTGGGTCCAAAAGGCTAACTATGGCTACACCTTC. It is translated as CASSFWVQKANYGYTF.

J is TRBJ1-2 and V is TRBV7-9; 7 nucleotides match TRBD1. Trimming at V came to 6 bases and at J to 4 bases, leaving 8 bases not matched to a gene. The CDR3 runs to 14 residues. The germline V gene has CDR1 SEHNR and CDR2 FQNEAQ (reference sequence). This chain's CDR3 is CASSGDSTGYGYTF. CDR3 bases: TGTGCCAGCAGTGGGGACAGTACAGGCTATGGCTACACCTTC.